The 7 T cell receptor beta chains in this list originate from one sample, sequenced in a study of cytomegalovirus exposure and HLA in healthy donors. 60 Vbeta and 13 Jbeta primers were used in PCR. Some clones are missing from TCRdb's copy, which holds only in-frame ones; the method was immunoSEQ multiplex PCR. The data show tens of thousands of clones, 74% seen once. Sequencing input: PBMCs. The receptors stem from a man aged 30-40 years in good health and CMV-seronegative.

The rearrangement joins TRBV9 to TRBJ2-3; D not resolved. There are 16 residues in the CDR3. Germline lookup yields CDR1 SGDLS and CDR2 YYNGEE. Trimming removed 0 bases from V and 0 bases from J, with 11 bases in between. In nucleotides, the CDR3 is TGTGCCAGCAGCGTAGGAGCGACCTTTAGCACAGATACGCAGTATTTT. It yields the protein CASSVGATFSTDTQYF. Together with reference TRBV9 and TRBJ2-3, the CDR3 gives the full variable domain: DSGVTQTPKHLITATGQRVTLRCSPRSGDLSVYWYQQSLDQGLQFLIQYYNGEERAKGNILERFSAQQFPDLHSELNLSSLELGDSALYFCASSVGATFSTDTQYFGPGTRLTVL.

The gene calls are TRBV9 and TRBJ2-2; 7 bases agree with TRBD1. CDR1 and CDR2 from the germline V gene are SGDLS and YYNGEE. The CDR3 is made up of 14 amino acids. V lost 0 bases and J lost 6; bases outside the gene matches: 2. The CDR3 nucleotides read TGTGCCAGCAGCGTAGGACAGGGTGCCGGGGAGCTGTTTTTT. Translated, it gives CASSVGQGAGELFF.

In its sample, this clone was seen a few times. The chain is built from TRBV5-4 and TRBJ2-7, with a tentative D call TRBD1 (6 bases). Deletions cut 7 bases from V and 2 bases from J, with 13 bases between. The CDR3 has 13 residues. The germline gives CDR1 SGHNT, CDR2 YYREEE (reference sequence). The CDR3 is CASSIPGAYEQYF. CDR3 in DNA: TGTGCCAGCTCTATCCCAGGGGCCTACGAGCAGTACTTC.

This clone turned up a few times. The chain combines TRBV10-3 with TRBJ1-2; TRBD1 matches 10 bases. The CDR3 sequence is 15 residues long. V lost 2 bases to trimming and J lost 7 bases; unmatched junction nucleotides: 7. Per the germline V gene, CDR1 is ENHRY and CDR2 is SYGVKD. CDR3 nucleotide sequence: TGTGCCATCAGTGAGACGGACAGGGGGACTTCTGGCTACACCTTC. Residues: CAISETDRGTSGYTF.

This chain uses TRBV29-1 with TRBJ2-5, with 11 bases that match TRBD2. V gave up 3 bases and J gave up 9 bases; unmatched junction bases: 12. There are 15 residues in the CDR3. Germline assignment: CDR1 SQVTM and CDR2 ANQGSEA. CDR3 coding DNA: TGCAGCGTTGATAGCGGTAGCGGGGGGGCGGGGGCCCAGTACTTC. This codes for CSVDSGSGGAGAQYF.

This chain connects TRBV19 to TRBJ1-5; no firm D call. The V and J ends lost 3 bases and 7 bases respectively, with 10 bases between them. CDR3 length equals 13 residues. Looked up from germline, CDR1 is LNHDA and CDR2 is SQIVND (reference sequence). CDR3 sequence: CASSMSGLQPQHF. Here the CDR3 DNA reads TGTGCCAGTAGTATGTCAGGACTCCAGCCCCAGCATTTT.

This clone was seen just once. V usage is TRBV5-4 and J usage is TRBJ2-1; 8 positions match TRBD2. This CDR3 is 13 amino acids long. Germline-derived CDR1 and CDR2 are SGHNT and YYREEE (reference sequence). J was trimmed by 13 bases and V by 4 bases; bases with no gene match: 10. CDR3 nucleotide sequence: TGTGCCAGCAGCCGTGACGGGACTAGTTTACAGTTCTTC. Its protein is CASSRDGTSLQFF.